A single T cell receptor beta chain is shown here with its context. The entry originates in a study of blood T cell repertoires in COVID-19. Background on the study: PBMCs, B-cell-depleted T cells, or T cells were the source of the cDNA or gDNA that made up the material.

Germline V gives CDR1 GTSNPN, CDR2 SVGIG (reference sequence). CDR3 length: 14 residues. The V and J ends lost 3 bases and 1 base, in that order; junction bases with no gene match: 2. Original data processing: Counts of nucleated cells, estimated from reference gene primer amplification, were obtained. TCRdb keeps only in-frame clones here, not all; method: immunoSEQ multiplex PCR. The V and J calls and the clone size are those of that table, but D and trimming were determined from the DNA. The sample records around 460,000 clones, 70% to 90% being singletons. The genes are TRBV30 and TRBJ2-2; 7 bases map to TRBD1. The sequence derives from a man younger than 30 with COVID-19, enrolled during active disease. The sequencing sample was made of peripheral blood. CDR3 in DNA: TGTGCCTGGAGCAGGACAGGGAACACCGGGGAGCTGTTTTTT. It encodes CAWSRTGNTGELFF.